This T cell receptor (beta chain) derives from a study of blood T cell repertoires in COVID-19. Turning to the study itself: Samples of COVID-19 (acute and convalescent) were obtained from the United States, Italy and Spain. Nucleic acid was either cDNA or gDNA, and it came from T cells, B-cell-depleted T cells, or PBMCs.

Original processing methods: Amplifying reference gene primers gave estimates of nucleated cell counts. Assay: immunoSEQ multiplex PCR; the TCRdb copy retains only in-frame clones and omits some. Clone size and the V and J calls come from that table; the DNA yielded D and trimming. The sample has 130,000 or so clones, 84% seen once. Germline V gives CDR1 MNHNY, CDR2 SVGAGI (reference sequence). The CDR3 length is 13 residues. The V segment lost 5 bases and the J segment 3 bases; nucleotides outside the gene matches: 3. Patients from Seattle were sampled longitudinally, starting during active infection.

The gene calls are TRBV6-6 and TRBJ2-5, with TRBD2 matching over 7 bases. Material for sequencing was peripheral blood. The receptor was isolated from a man younger than 45 with COVID-19, enrolled during active disease. CDR3 coding DNA: TGTGCCAGCAGTGGGAGGGGAGAAGAGACCCAGTACTTC. Residues: CASSGRGEETQYF.